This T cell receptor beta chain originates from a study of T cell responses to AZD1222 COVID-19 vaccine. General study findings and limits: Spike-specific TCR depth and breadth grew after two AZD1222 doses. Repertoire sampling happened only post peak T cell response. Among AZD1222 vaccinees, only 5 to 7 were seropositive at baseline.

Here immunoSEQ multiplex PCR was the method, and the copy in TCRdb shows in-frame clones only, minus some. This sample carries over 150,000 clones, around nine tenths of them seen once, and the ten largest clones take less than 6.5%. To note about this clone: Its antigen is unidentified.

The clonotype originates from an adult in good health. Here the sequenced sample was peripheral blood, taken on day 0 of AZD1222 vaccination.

The CDR3 DNA follows: TGTGCCAGCAGCCTCGAGGATCGGACTGAAGCTTTCTTT. This encodes CASSLEDRTEAFF. This sequence joins TRBV5-4 and TRBJ1-1; D gene ambiguous. CDR1 and CDR2 (germline): SGHNT, YYREEE (reference sequence). The CDR3 length is 13 residues. Trimming took off 4 bases at V and 5 bases at J, with 12 bases between the two ends. Combining the CDR3 with reference TRBV5-4 and TRBJ1-1 gives the whole variable domain ETGVTQSPTHLIKTRGQQVTLRCSSQSGHNTVSWYQQALGQGPQFIFQYYREEENGRGNFPPRFSGLQFPNYSSELNVNALELDDSALYLCASSLEDRTEAFFGQGTRLTVV.